The sequence of this T cell receptor beta chain was determined in a study of spatial heterogeneity in lung cancer. Study as a whole: There were consistently more beta-chain sequences detected than alpha-chain sequences.

Time point meaning: sample taken at primary tumor resection. Whole RNA, which was extracted from tumor, nontumor lung tissue or frozen PBMC, was sequenced without any cell sorting. The V end lost 3 bases, the J end lost 5 bases, and 11 bases lay between the germline ends. The CDR3 has 14 residues. This clonotype was observed a few times. In TCRdb, the 5' RACE reads were re-called with MiXCR into one record per CDR3 protein. This table holds around 40,000 distinct CDR3 sequences, 5.8% found once. The chain is built from TRBV12-3 or TRBV12-4 and TRBJ1-5, with TRBD1 as a possible D gene (5 bases). The source of this sequence is a male donor with early-stage non-small cell lung cancer. The sequences come from PBMCs, collected at surgery. The CDR3 DNA sequence: TGTGCCAGCAGTTTTATGGGGGAAGATCAGCCCCAGCATTTT. Its translation: CASSFMGEDQPQHF.